This T cell receptor beta chain comes out of a study of cytomegalovirus exposure and HLA in healthy donors. General observations from the study: Information on immune exposure was restricted to one variable (CMV serostatus). Under in vitro conditions, a few CMV-associated chains were confirmed as specific for CMV antigens. Most sequenced TCRs were rare (though some public TCRs occurred in many donors). In a later analysis, compared with equally common non-associated chains, HLA-associated beta chains were more expanded.

With 60 Vbeta and 13 Jbeta primers, the PCR was carried out. Clones were read by immunoSEQ multiplex PCR, and TCRdb kept only the in-frame ones, dropping some. Of tens of thousands of clones detected, about 80% appear once; the ten largest clones hold around 1.4%. Trimming at V came to 3 bases and at J to 3 bases, leaving 5 bases not matched to a gene. The germline CDR1 and CDR2 sequences are KGHSH and LQKENI. The CDR3 runs 15 residues. Comment on this clone: What it binds is unknown.

This chain joins TRBV18 and TRBJ1-5, with 7 bases lining up with TRBD1. The sample taken for sequencing was PBMCs. The receptor comes from a male donor in good health and CMV-seronegative. The CDR3 nucleotides are TGTGCCAGCTCACCGATACAGGGGCCCAATCAGCCCCAGCATTTT. It encodes CASSPIQGPNQPQHF.